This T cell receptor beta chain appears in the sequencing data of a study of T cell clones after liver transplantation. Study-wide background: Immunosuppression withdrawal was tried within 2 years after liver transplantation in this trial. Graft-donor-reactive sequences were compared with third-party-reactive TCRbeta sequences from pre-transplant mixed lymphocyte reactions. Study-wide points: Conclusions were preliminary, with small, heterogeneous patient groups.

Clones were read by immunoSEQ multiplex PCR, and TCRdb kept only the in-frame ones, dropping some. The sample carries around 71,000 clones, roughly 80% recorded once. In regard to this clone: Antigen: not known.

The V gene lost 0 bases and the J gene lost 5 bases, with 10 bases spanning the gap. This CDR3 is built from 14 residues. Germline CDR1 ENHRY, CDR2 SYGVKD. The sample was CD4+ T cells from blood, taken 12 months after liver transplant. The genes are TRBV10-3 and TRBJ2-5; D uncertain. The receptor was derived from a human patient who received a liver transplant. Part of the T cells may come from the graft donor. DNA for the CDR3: TGTGCCATCAGTGAGTCAGGGATTAAGGAGACCCAGTACTTC. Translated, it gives CAISESGIKETQYF.